This TCR beta chain was captured by sequencing in a study of CD8 T cells in ankylosing spondylitis. Study-level results: Relatively rare in peripheral blood, disease-linked clones were also CD8+.

V was cut by 7 bases and J by 4 bases, with 11 bases left in between. The CDR3 contains 12 residues. Germline V gene lookup returns CDR1 MNHEY and CDR2 SMNVEV (reference sequence). TCRdb itself ran the 5' RACE reads through MiXCR, one entry per CDR3 protein. Among roughly 170,000 distinct CDR3 sequences listed, approximately 9.9% were seen once. A few counts support this clonotype. The antigen is unknown. Sequencing was performed on blood, either unsorted or a sorted T cell fraction (not recorded which). The receptor was isolated from a female donor with ankylosing spondylitis or in good health (not recorded which). This chain connects TRBV27 to TRBJ2-7, with D tentatively TRBD1 or TRBD2 (6 bases each). The CDR3 region has the DNA TGTGCCAGCAAGAGGGGGGAGTACGAGCAGTACTTC. Translated, it gives CASKRGEYEQYF.